This T cell receptor beta chain originates from a study of blood T cell repertoires in COVID-19. Study information: COVID-19 samples collected from the United States, Italy and Spain covered acute and convalescent phases. PBMCs, B-cell-depleted T cells, or T cells provided the cDNA or gDNA that made up the material.

The repertoire was sequenced with immunoSEQ multiplex PCR; TCRdb's copy has only in-frame clones and lacks some. The table lists roughly 350,000 clones, about 90% of them singletons. The germline V and J ends were trimmed by 1 base and 0 bases, with 18 bases remaining between them. The CDR3 has 18 residues. The germline gives CDR1 LGHDT, CDR2 YNNKEL (reference sequence). Seattle-derived patients entered the study during active infection and were followed longitudinally. The receptor comes from a woman aged 25-40 years with COVID-19, enrolled during active disease. The sample was peripheral blood. The chain uses TRBV3-1 (or the pseudogene TRBV3-2) and TRBJ1-2, with D uncertain. CDR3 coding DNA: TGTGCCAGCAGCCAAGGGTCTGGGCCACCCGGCTCTAACTATGGCTACACCTTC. Protein: CASSQGSGPPGSNYGYTF.